This T cell receptor (beta chain) was captured in a study of T cells after yellow fever vaccination. TCRdb re-called the 5' RACE reads through MiXCR, storing one row per CDR3 protein. The table lists under 400,000 distinct CDR3 sequences, under 15% of them singletons. Points on this clonotype: Antigen specificity is unknown.

Germline CDR1 SGHRS, CDR2 YFSETQ. The CDR3 has 14 amino acids. The ends lost 4 bases at V and 3 bases at J; junction bases unmatched: 5. Study-level findings and limits: Subsequent to the booster, the majority of primary-vaccination clones reappeared (roughly 97% CD4, around 90% CD8). Weaker, the secondary response peaked sooner, at day 5 versus 15.

Sequences were derived from CD4+ T cells sorted from PBMCs, sampled 15 days after the yellow fever booster vaccination. This chain uses TRBV5-1 with TRBJ2-3; the match to TRBD1 covers 7 bases. The source of this sequence is a man between 18 and 29 years old who received the YFV17D yellow fever vaccine. The chain's CDR3 is CASSTGTATDTQYF. The CDR3 DNA is TGCGCCAGCAGCACGGGGACAGCTACAGATACGCAGTATTTT.